Given below is one TCR beta chain in context. What it binds is not known. A junction end diverges from the germline sequence, so it may reflect a read error. The data are from a study of CD8 T cells in ankylosing spondylitis. Study conclusions and caveats: Within matched ankylosing spondylitis synovial fluid, disease-linked clones were reportedly significantly enriched. Ankylosing spondylitis blood seemed to carry a telltale TCR beta motif made of seven or eight highly homologous variants. Disease-linked clones displayed a CD8+ phenotype and appeared relatively rarely in peripheral blood.

TCRdb reprocessed the 5' RACE reads via MiXCR and lists one record per CDR3 protein. The sample includes under 130,000 distinct CDR3 sequences, approximately 25% of them seen just once. This sequence originates from a male donor with ankylosing spondylitis. Sequencing input: synovial fluid, either unsorted or a sorted T cell fraction (not recorded which).

DNA for the CDR3: TGTGCCAGCAGGAAGACAGGGGACGGTGGCTTCACCTTC. As protein: CASRKTGDGGFTF. The chain uses TRBV25-1 and TRBJ1-2; 8 nucleotides align to TRBD1. Germline V gene lookup returns CDR1 MGHDK and CDR2 SYGVNS. There are 13 residues in the CDR3.